These 9 T cell receptor beta chains came from one sample sequenced in a study of cytomegalovirus exposure and HLA in healthy donors. 13 Jbeta primers and 60 Vbeta primers were used for the PCR. TCRdb's copy holds only in-frame clones and misses some; the assay was immunoSEQ multiplex PCR. The data hold 150,000 or so clones, with roughly 74% observed a single time. The source material was PBMCs. Source of these receptors: a woman in her thirties or forties in good health and CMV-seropositive.

The sample holds a few counts of this clone. This chain joins TRBV5-1 and TRBJ2-1, with a weak D call TRBD2 (6 bases). The V gene's germline CDR1 is SGHRS and CDR2 YFSETQ. The CDR3 spans 16 residues. V lost 1 base to trimming and J lost 7 bases, with 18 bases between them. The CDR3 sequence: CASSLNGSPGINEQFF. The CDR3 coding sequence is TGCGCCAGCAGCTTGAACGGGAGCCCTGGGATTAATGAGCAGTTCTTC.

In DNA, the CDR3 is TGTGCCACCGGGACTAGTTTATGGGATGAGCAGTTCTTC. Translation: CATGTSLWDEQFF. V is TRBV2 and J is TRBJ2-1; 8 positions match TRBD2. The CDR3 has 13 residues. Trimming at V came to 10 bases and at J to 8 bases, leaving 10 bases not matched to a gene. CDR1 SNHLY and CDR2 FYNNEI come from the germline V gene.

The sample holds one count of this clone. The CDR3 spells CASGLGDWREGNEQFF. Here the CDR3 DNA reads TGTGCTAGTGGTTTGGGGGACTGGCGGGAAGGAAATGAGCAGTTCTTC. The V gene is TRBV12-5, the J gene TRBJ2-1, with D maybe TRBD2 (6 bases). There are 16 residues in the CDR3. The V end lost 1 base, the J end lost 7 bases, and 17 bases lay between the germline ends. Germline V gene data show CDR1 as LGHNT and CDR2 as FRNRAP.

V gene TRBV7-2 combines with J gene TRBJ2-1, with D tentatively TRBD2 (5 bases). CDR3 length: 15 residues. CDR1 is SGHTA and CDR2 is FQGNSA in the germline V gene. V lost 0 bases and J lost 7, with 13 bases in between. The CDR3 loop reads CASSLALGEGNEQFF. DNA for the CDR3: TGTGCCAGCAGCTTAGCCCTAGGAGAGGGTAATGAGCAGTTCTTC. Based on the CDR3 plus reference TRBV7-2 and TRBJ2-1, the full variable domain is GAGVSQSPSNKVTEKGKDVELRCDPISGHTALYWYRQSLGQGLEFLIYFQGNSAPDKSGLPSDRFSAERTGGSVSTLTIQRTQQEDSAVYLCASSLALGEGNEQFFGPGTRLTVL.

This chain joins TRBV19 and TRBJ2-3, with unresolved D. The CDR3 is 14 residues long. V lost 3 bases and J lost 5, with 12 bases in between. Germline values: CDR1 LNHDA, CDR2 SQIVND (reference sequence). DNA for the CDR3: TGTGCCAGTAGTATGTCCGGAGAAAGAGATACGCAGTATTTT. Translated: CASSMSGERDTQYF.

The chain combines TRBV29-1 with TRBJ2-5; TRBD2 is a possible D gene (7 bases). Trimming took 8 bases from V and 3 from J, leaving 19 bases between them. CDR1 and CDR2 (germline): SQVTM, ANQGSEA. The CDR3 is made up of 14 amino acids. The CDR3 region is CSSGGGAAKETQYF. The CDR3 coding sequence is TGCAGCTCCGGTGGGGGGGCGGCCAAAGAGACCCAGTACTTC.

The CDR3, as DNA: TGTGCCAGATGGTACAGGGAGGGCGAGCAGTACTTC. This gives the protein CARWYREGEQYF. The J gene is TRBJ2-7, the V gene TRBV7-6, with TRBD2 as a possible D gene (7 bases). Germline loops: CDR1 SGHVS, CDR2 FNYEAQ. The CDR3 loop spans 12 amino acids. Trimming removed 9 bases from V and 6 bases from J, with 15 bases in between.

Here the CDR3 DNA reads TGTGCCAGCAGCCCGACAGGGGACATTATCCAGCCCCAGCATTTT. This encodes CASSPTGDIIQPQHF. This sequence joins TRBV7-2 and TRBJ1-5; 8 bases are a match to TRBD1. V was pared by 5 bases and J by 7 bases, with 10 bases of the junction left unmatched. Germline V gene sequence: CDR1 SGHTA, CDR2 FQGNSA. The CDR3 loop spans 15 amino acids. Using reference TRBV7-2 and TRBJ1-5 for the parts outside the CDR3, the full variable domain is GAGVSQSPSNKVTEKGKDVELRCDPISGHTALYWYRQSLGQGLEFLIYFQGNSAPDKSGLPSDRFSAERTGGSVSTLTIQRTQQEDSAVYLCASSPTGDIIQPQHFGDGTRLSIL.

This clone was seen once. The chain is built from TRBV7-8 and TRBJ2-5, with D unclear. Germline V gene lookup returns CDR1 SGHVS and CDR2 FQNEAQ. The CDR3 sequence is 14 residues long. The V end lost 5 bases, the J end lost 1 base, and 11 bases lay between the germline ends. The CDR3 DNA is TGTGCCAGCAGCCCGCCGTCGAGCCAAGAGACCCAGTACTTC. Amino acids: CASSPPSSQETQYF.